This TCR beta chain came from a study of T cell clonality in common variable immunodeficiency. Study findings and constraints: T cell subpopulation sequencing would be needed to explain CVID clonality. Fewer deletions and N-nucleotide insertions were reportedly seen in common variable immunodeficiency TCR beta sequences. Shared TCRbeta clones were fewer between CVID subjects than controls.

Germline CDR1 is SEHNR and CDR2 is FQNEAQ (reference sequence). The CDR3 is made up of 15 amino acids. V gave up 8 bases and J gave up 1 base, with 17 bases separating them. This clone was seen only a few times. The antigen remains undetermined. The CDR3 end is not reached by the read, which stops 3 residues before it; the germline J gene fills it in. Replacement immunoglobulin had been given to every CVID subject for at least one year. CVID subjects were neither ill nor on immunomodulatory or immunosuppressive medication at sampling. TCRdb keeps only in-frame clones here, not all; method: immunoSEQ multiplex PCR. Singletons are absent from the sample, which has over 11,000 clones.

The chain joins TRBV7-9 to TRBJ1-1; D possibly corresponds to TRBD1 (5 bases). The source is a human donor with common variable immunodeficiency. The sequenced sample consisted of peripheral blood mononuclear cells. CDR3 DNA (partial): TGTGCCAGCGCAGCGTTCGGGGGGGAGAACACTGAA. This gives the protein CASAAFGGENTE. The full CDR3 reads CASAAFGGENTEAFF.